This T cell receptor (beta chain) was retrieved from a study of blood T cell repertoires in COVID-19. Overall study: The cDNA or gDNA used as material had been derived from T cells, B-cell-depleted T cells, or PBMCs.

The CDR3 is 15 residues long. Looked up from germline, CDR1 is SGHDT and CDR2 is YYEEEE. The germline V and J ends were trimmed by 4 bases and 0 bases, with 8 bases remaining between them. Membership in each cohort depended on participant-reported clinical history. Before being deemed recovered, Cohort 3 donors had two negative PCRs, clearance, or symptom resolution. Assay: immunoSEQ multiplex PCR; the TCRdb copy retains only in-frame clones and omits some. The sample lists around 300,000 clones; roughly 85% were seen once. The origin of this receptor is a woman aged 45-65 years who had recovered from COVID-19. V is TRBV5-6 and J is TRBJ2-6, with unresolved D. The sequenced sample consisted of PBMCs or T cells enriched from blood (not recorded which). The CDR3 loop is CASSHTISGANVLTF. Here the CDR3 DNA reads TGTGCCAGCAGCCACACAATCTCTGGGGCCAACGTCCTGACTTTC.